The 3 T cell receptor beta chains presented below share a single source sample, sequenced in a study of tumor-infiltrating lymphocytes in primary liver carcinoma. With a constant-region primer, TCR beta cDNA was made from 400 to 550 ng of total RNA. Slightly modified ARM-PCR, run as three nested multiplex PCR rounds, produced the TCR beta libraries. Each of the first two PCR rounds ran around 10 cycles with TRBV1-TRBV30 forward and C-beta reverse primers. TCRdb used MiXCR to reprocess the multiplex PCR reads, holding one entry per CDR3 protein. The sample comprises roughly 53,000 distinct CDR3 sequences, 60% to 75% of which are singletons, and approximately 25% rests with the top ten. The tissue used was unsorted bulk material of about 20-33 mg. RNA and DNA were co-extracted from it with the AllPrep DNA/RNA mini kit. The sequencing sample was made of liver tumor tissue from sampling region 2. Indicated subset: tumor region T2, inferior pole. Every receptor here comes from a man aged 35-49 years with primary liver carcinoma and hepatitis B virus infection.

On this clonotype: A read error may produce the germline difference seen at one junction end. J is TRBJ2-3 and V is TRBV5-6; 9 bases fit TRBD1. The germline gives CDR1 SGHDT, CDR2 YYEEEE. This CDR3 is 15 amino acids long. The CDR3 sequence: CARNFDRGGSSTQYF. The CDR3 DNA follows: TGTGCCAGGAACTTCGACAGGGGGGGGTCTAGTACGCAATATTTT.

A remark on this clonotype: Given a much more abundant clone one base away, this may be a read error. The V and J genes are TRBV30 and TRBJ2-3, with TRBD2 identical over 9 bases. CDR1 and CDR2 (germline): GTSNPN, SVGIG (reference sequence). This CDR3 contains 15 residues. The V segment lost 2 bases and the J segment 5 bases; nucleotides outside the gene matches: 8. CDR3 DNA: TGTGCCTGGAGTAGTGGTAGCGGGAGAGGAGATACGCAGTATTTT. It encodes CAWSSGSGRGDTQYF.

Concerning this clonotype itself: At one boundary the junction diverges from the germline segment, which might be a read error. The V gene is TRBV6-6, the J gene TRBJ1-1, with D uncertain. The length of the CDR3 is 11 residues. Germline V gene data show CDR1 as MNHNY and CDR2 as SVGAGI (reference sequence). The DNA for the CDR3 is TGTGCCAGCAGCACCATGACTGAAACTTCCTTT. Protein: CASSTMTETSF.